This T cell receptor (beta chain) was captured in a study of blood T cell repertoires in COVID-19. Profiled with immunoSEQ multiplex PCR; TCRdb holds only in-frame clones, not every one. The sample contains roughly 500,000 clones, about nine tenths of which appear only once. CDR1 and CDR2 from the germline V gene are MNHEY and SMNVEV (reference sequence). J lost 0 bases, V lost 6 bases, and 6 bases had no gene match. This CDR3 region has 15 residues. This chain joins TRBV27 and TRBJ2-7, with 9 bases that match TRBD1. Source material: PBMCs or T cells enriched from blood (not recorded which). This TCR derives from a woman in her sixties or seventies who had recovered from COVID-19. CDR3 residues: CASRARTGASYEQYV. CDR3 sequence (DNA): TGTGCCAGCAGGGCGAGGACAGGGGCCTCCTACGAGCAGTACGTC.